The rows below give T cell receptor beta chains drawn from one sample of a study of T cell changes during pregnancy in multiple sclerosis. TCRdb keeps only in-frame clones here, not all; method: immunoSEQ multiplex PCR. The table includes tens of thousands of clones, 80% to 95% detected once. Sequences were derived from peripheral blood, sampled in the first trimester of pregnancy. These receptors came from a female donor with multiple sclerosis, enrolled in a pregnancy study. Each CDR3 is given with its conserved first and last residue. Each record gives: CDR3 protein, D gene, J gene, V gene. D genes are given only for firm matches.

CASSLGGGSELDSPLHF	NA	TRBJ1-6	TRBV7-6
CASRPDRGIYEQYF	TRBD1	TRBJ2-7	TRBV6-1
CASGMDRGTEAFF	TRBD1	TRBJ1-1	TRBV11-3
CSARLRRVAFF	NA	TRBJ1-1	TRBV20-1
CASSLTQNSPLHF	NA	TRBJ1-6	TRBV7-3
CASSGELNTEAFF	NA	TRBJ1-1	TRBV2
CASSLGVGTGRNGELFF	TRBD1	TRBJ2-2	TRBV7-6
CASSSPRQGYGYTF	NA	TRBJ1-2	TRBV7-9
CASSLRDTNQPQHF	NA	TRBJ1-5	TRBV4-1
CASSYGQPRSEAFF	NA	TRBJ1-1	TRBV6-5
CASSLKWSFRPQHF	NA	TRBJ1-5	TRBV7-3
CSAGWAANTEAFF	NA	TRBJ1-1	TRBV29-1
CASSMGGATEAFF	NA	TRBJ1-1	TRBV7-2
CASSYSTGRSYTF	TRBD1	TRBJ1-2	TRBV6-5
CASSFLKQGGDGYTF	TRBD1	TRBJ1-2	TRBV7-2
CAWNKPSGNNEQFF	TRBD2	TRBJ2-1	TRBV30
CASSPTIRTGTPYEQYF	TRBD1	TRBJ2-7	TRBV18
CASLPSGGVYEQFF	TRBD2	TRBJ2-1	TRBV19
CAWSVRGTQYF	NA	TRBJ2-5	TRBV30
CSVVRGTTNEKLFF	NA	TRBJ1-4	TRBV29-1
CASILWAGNTEAFF	NA	TRBJ1-1	TRBV19
CASNTGDSNQPQHF	TRBD1	TRBJ1-5	TRBV6-6
CASSLTMGPTDTQYF	NA	TRBJ2-3	TRBV7-7
CAISDPLGSSGANVLTF	NA	TRBJ2-6	TRBV10-3
CASSPRTGGLRADTQYF	TRBD1	TRBJ2-3	TRBV7-2
CASSLADYGYTF	NA	TRBJ1-2	TRBV7-2
CASSQVPSGQETQYF	TRBD2	TRBJ2-5	TRBV4-1
CASSYFRGEETQYF	NA	TRBJ2-5	TRBV6-6
CASSSDRDRVGETQYF	TRBD1	TRBJ2-5	TRBV7-6
CASSANLDRVGLKYGYTF	TRBD1	TRBJ1-2	TRBV6-1
CASSIGTGVRDTQYF	TRBD1	TRBJ2-3	TRBV19
CASGTPGQINIQYF	TRBD1	TRBJ2-4	TRBV6-5
CASSPTGGFTDTQYF	TRBD1	TRBJ2-3	TRBV6-1
CASSAEDNYEQYF	NA	TRBJ2-7	TRBV9
CASSQETLAYEQYF	NA	NA	TRBV4-2
CASSVSSGSSYEQYF	NA	TRBJ2-7	TRBV9
CASSLQGAGNEKLFF	TRBD1	TRBJ1-4	TRBV5-4
CASSFLDRGNEKLFF	TRBD1	TRBJ1-4	TRBV5-6
CASSRYVGQDTQYF	NA	TRBJ2-3	TRBV7-3
CASSKRGADSYEQYF	TRBD2	TRBJ2-7	TRBV9
CASSLSWTGGATGELFF	TRBD1	TRBJ2-2	TRBV7-3
CASSLDRGPEEKLFF	TRBD1	TRBJ1-4	TRBV27